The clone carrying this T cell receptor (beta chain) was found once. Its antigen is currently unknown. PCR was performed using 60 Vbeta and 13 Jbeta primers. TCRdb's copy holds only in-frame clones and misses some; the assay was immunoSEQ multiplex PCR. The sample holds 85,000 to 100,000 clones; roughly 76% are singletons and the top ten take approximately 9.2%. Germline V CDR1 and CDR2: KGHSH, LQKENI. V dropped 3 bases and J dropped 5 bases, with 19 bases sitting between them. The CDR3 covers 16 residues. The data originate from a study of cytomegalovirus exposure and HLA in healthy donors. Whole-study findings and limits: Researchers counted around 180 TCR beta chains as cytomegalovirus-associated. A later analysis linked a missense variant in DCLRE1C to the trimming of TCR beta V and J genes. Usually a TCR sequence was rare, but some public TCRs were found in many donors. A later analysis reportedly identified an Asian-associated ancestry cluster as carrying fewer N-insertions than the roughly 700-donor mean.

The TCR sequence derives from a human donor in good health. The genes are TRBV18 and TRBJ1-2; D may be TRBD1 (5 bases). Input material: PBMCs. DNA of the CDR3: TGTGCCAGCTCACCGTCTCAGGGAAGGGTTTATTATGGCTACACCTTC. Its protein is CASSPSQGRVYYGYTF. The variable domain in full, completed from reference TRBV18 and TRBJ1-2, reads NAGVMQNPRHLVRRRGQEARLRCSPMKGHSHVYWYRQLPEEGLKFMVYLQKENIIDESGMPKERFSAEFPKEGPSILRIQQVVRGDSAAYFCASSPSQGRVYYGYTFGSGTRLTVV.